Listed below are T cell receptor beta chains from one sample, sequenced in a study of long-term antiretroviral therapy in people with HIV. Using immunoSEQ multiplex PCR, the repertoire was profiled, and TCRdb retains in-frame clones only, with some absent. This table has 20,000 or so clones, more than 65% appearing once. Sequenced material: unsorted PBMCs, taken at the start of antiretroviral therapy, before treatment. These receptors were collected from a man aged 18 to 29 with HIV. Each CDR3 is given with its conserved first and last residue. The D gene is left open where the match is weak. Clone size is given for some rows only: seen once, a few or many times, or a class if the clone is expanded.

v_call: TRBV5-6; clone_size: once; d_call: TRBD2; j_call: TRBJ2-7; cdr3_aa: CASSLLLAGGATAYEQYF; cdr3_nt: TGTGCCAGCAGCTTGTTGCTAGCGGGAGGCGCAACTGCCTACGAGCAGTACTTC
v_call: TRBV19; clone_size: NA; d_call: TRBD1; j_call: TRBJ2-7; cdr3_aa: CASSPTGQYLFDEQYF; cdr3_nt: TGTGCCAGTAGTCCGACGGGACAGTACTTATTCGACGAGCAGTACTTC
v_call: TRBV7-9; clone_size: NA; d_call: NA; j_call: TRBJ2-4; cdr3_aa: CASSLLAPSEVRSIQYF; cdr3_nt: TGTGCCAGCAGCTTATTGGCCCCTTCCGAGGTTCGGAGCATTCAGTACTTC
v_call: TRBV30; clone_size: NA; d_call: NA; j_call: TRBJ2-7; cdr3_aa: CAWRRTGSSYEQYF; cdr3_nt: TGTGCCTGGAGGAGGACCGGTAGCTCCTACGAGCAGTACTTC
v_call: TRBV25-1; clone_size: NA; d_call: NA; j_call: TRBJ2-5; cdr3_aa: CASGGPGLETQYF; cdr3_nt: TGTGCCAGCGGAGGGCCAGGGCTTGAGACCCAGTACTTC
v_call: TRBV6-5; clone_size: NA; d_call: NA; j_call: TRBJ1-3; cdr3_aa: CASIDQGLSGNTIYF; cdr3_nt: TGTGCCAGCATTGACCAGGGGCTCTCTGGAAACACCATATATTTT
v_call: TRBV7-9; clone_size: NA; d_call: TRBD1; j_call: TRBJ1-1; cdr3_aa: CASSSPDRGQDEAFF; cdr3_nt: TGTGCCAGCAGCTCCCCGGACAGGGGGCAGGATGAAGCTTTCTTT
v_call: TRBV2; clone_size: NA; d_call: NA; j_call: TRBJ2-3; cdr3_aa: CASTLGPPLPDTQYF; cdr3_nt: TGTGCCAGCACCTTGGGACCTCCCCTCCCAGATACGCAGTATTTT
v_call: TRBV10-3; clone_size: NA; d_call: TRBD1; j_call: TRBJ1-2; cdr3_aa: CAISETGVEGYTF; cdr3_nt: TGTGCCATCAGTGAGACAGGGGTGGAAGGCTACACCTTC
v_call: TRBV30; clone_size: NA; d_call: TRBD1; j_call: TRBJ2-3; cdr3_aa: CAWSVPQGASTDTQYF; cdr3_nt: TGTGCCTGGAGTGTACCGCAGGGGGCCAGCACAGATACGCAGTATTTT
v_call: TRBV4-3; clone_size: NA; d_call: NA; j_call: TRBJ2-3; cdr3_aa: CASSQDRSGDTQYF; cdr3_nt: TGCGCCAGCAGCCAAGATAGGTCCGGGGATACGCAGTATTTT